A selection of T cell receptor beta chains follows, all from one sample in a study of blood T cell repertoires in COVID-19. TCRdb keeps only in-frame clones here, not all; method: immunoSEQ multiplex PCR. The data hold 300,000 to 450,000 clones, with roughly 86% observed a single time. The sequencing sample was made of peripheral blood. The receptors come from a woman aged 25 to 45 with COVID-19, enrolled during active disease. The conserved cysteine and the conserved F or W are not part of the CDR3 here. Each record gives: V gene, CDR3 length, J gene, D gene, CDR3 protein. The D gene is left open where the match is weak.

V: TRBV28
length: 12
J: TRBJ2-1
D: -
CDR3: ASSPPGLYNEQF

V: TRBV15
length: 14
J: TRBJ2-1
D: TRBD2
CDR3: ATSRFMGLGSSEQF

V: TRBV18
length: 15
J: TRBJ2-5
D: TRBD2
CDR3: ASSPRDRLAGRETQY

V: TRBV28
length: 13
J: TRBJ2-7
D: TRBD2
CDR3: ASSESSGVTYEQY

V: TRBV4-3
length: 14
J: TRBJ1-4
D: TRBD1
CDR3: ASSQGERTGSEKLF

V: TRBV24-1
length: 12
J: TRBJ1-5
D: -
CDR3: ATSRRGSNQPQH

V: TRBV5-1
length: 11
J: TRBJ1-3
D: TRBD1
CDR3: ASATGTGNTIY

V: TRBV5-1
length: 14
J: TRBJ2-5
D: TRBD1
CDR3: ASGLGGPQGAETQY

V: TRBV5-1
length: 14
J: TRBJ2-7
D: -
CDR3: ASSLVIGGQGYEQY

V: TRBV29-1
length: 11
J: TRBJ1-1
D: -
CDR3: SVEFSGGTEAF

V: TRBV4-3
length: 12
J: TRBJ1-1
D: TRBD1
CDR3: ASSQIRQGPEAF

V: TRBV6-6
length: 11
J: TRBJ2-7
D: -
CDR3: ASNRREFHEQY

V: TRBV7-6
length: 14
J: TRBJ2-3
D: TRBD2
CDR3: ASSMPGTSGGDTQY

V: TRBV12-2
length: 13
J: TRBJ2-5
D: -
CDR3: ASRIRTSRWETQY

V: TRBV28
length: 15
J: TRBJ2-1
D: TRBD2
CDR3: ASSLGLLAGGPNEQF

V: TRBV19
length: 11
J: TRBJ1-1
D: -
CDR3: ASSQGRDTEAF

V: TRBV5-1
length: 12
J: TRBJ1-1
D: -
CDR3: ASSLEARGTEAF

V: TRBV28
length: 12
J: TRBJ1-1
D: TRBD1
CDR3: ASSLRTGGDEAF

V: TRBV2
length: 12
J: TRBJ2-7
D: -
CDR3: ASSEGYSSYEQY

V: TRBV19
length: 13
J: TRBJ1-1
D: -
CDR3: ASVRVSGGNTEAF

V: TRBV5-6
length: 14
J: TRBJ2-1
D: -
CDR3: ASSLGLGRLGNEQF

V: TRBV5-5
length: 14
J: TRBJ2-7
D: -
CDR3: ASSRVRGEGSYEQY

V: TRBV28
length: 14
J: TRBJ2-1
D: TRBD2
CDR3: ASSQGLAGRREGQF

V: TRBV3-1/TRBV3-2
length: 13
J: TRBJ1-1
D: TRBD1
CDR3: ASSDNRGMNTEAF

V: TRBV6-5
length: 11
J: TRBJ1-5
D: -
CDR3: ASRNYRDQPQH

V: TRBV9
length: 13
J: TRBJ1-1
D: -
CDR3: ASSVSERRYTEAF

V: TRBV4-1
length: 12
J: TRBJ2-7
D: -
CDR3: ASSQVPGTYEQY

V: TRBV11-2
length: 11
J: TRBJ2-1
D: TRBD1
CDR3: ASSARQGDEQF

V: TRBV4-1
length: 13
J: TRBJ1-3
D: -
CDR3: ASRHLDSPGNTIY

V: TRBV30
length: 11
J: TRBJ1-1
D: -
CDR3: AWSLGGALGAF